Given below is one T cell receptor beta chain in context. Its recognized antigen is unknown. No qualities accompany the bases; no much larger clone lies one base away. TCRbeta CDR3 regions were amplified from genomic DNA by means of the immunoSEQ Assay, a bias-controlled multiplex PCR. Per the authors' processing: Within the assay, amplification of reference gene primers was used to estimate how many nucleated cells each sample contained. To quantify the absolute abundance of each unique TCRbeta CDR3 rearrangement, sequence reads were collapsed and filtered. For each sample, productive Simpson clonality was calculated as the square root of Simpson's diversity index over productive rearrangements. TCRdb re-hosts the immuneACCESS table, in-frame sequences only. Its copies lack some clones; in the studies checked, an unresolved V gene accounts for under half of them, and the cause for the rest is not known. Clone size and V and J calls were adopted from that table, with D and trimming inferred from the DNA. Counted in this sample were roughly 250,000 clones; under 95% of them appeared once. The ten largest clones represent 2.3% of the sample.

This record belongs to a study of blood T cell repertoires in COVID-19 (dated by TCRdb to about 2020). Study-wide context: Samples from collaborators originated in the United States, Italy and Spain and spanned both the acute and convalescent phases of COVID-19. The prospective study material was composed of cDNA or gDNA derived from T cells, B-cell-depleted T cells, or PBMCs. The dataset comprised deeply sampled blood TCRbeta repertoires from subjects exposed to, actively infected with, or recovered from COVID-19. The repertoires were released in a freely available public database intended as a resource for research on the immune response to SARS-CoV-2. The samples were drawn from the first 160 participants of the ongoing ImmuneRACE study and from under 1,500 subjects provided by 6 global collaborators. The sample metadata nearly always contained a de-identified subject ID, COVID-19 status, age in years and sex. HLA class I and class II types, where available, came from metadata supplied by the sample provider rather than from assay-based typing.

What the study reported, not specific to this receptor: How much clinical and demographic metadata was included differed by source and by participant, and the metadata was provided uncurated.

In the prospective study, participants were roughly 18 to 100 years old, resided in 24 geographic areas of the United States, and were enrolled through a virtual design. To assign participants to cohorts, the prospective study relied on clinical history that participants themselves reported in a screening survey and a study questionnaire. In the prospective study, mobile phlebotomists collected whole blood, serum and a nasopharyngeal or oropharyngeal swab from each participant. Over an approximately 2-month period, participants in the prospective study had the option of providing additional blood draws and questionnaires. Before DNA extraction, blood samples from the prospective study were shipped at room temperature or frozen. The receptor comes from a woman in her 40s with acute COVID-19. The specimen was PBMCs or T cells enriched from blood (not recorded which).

The CDR3 region has the sequence CASTLDRGREQYF. The nucleotide sequence is TGTGCCAGCACCCTGGACAGGGGGCGGGAGCAGTACTTC. This chain joins TRBV2 to TRBJ2-7; 11 central bases correspond to TRBD1. Clipping removes 7 bases from V and 7 bases from J, with 6 as the unmatched junction base count. The CDR3 has 13 amino acids, counting the end cysteine and phenylalanine. Only the CDR3 DNA is retained, 39 bases long and in frame from the first base. The germline V gene specifies SNHLY as CDR1 and FYNNEI as CDR2.